The clone carrying this TCR beta chain was found a few times. Preparation of the TCRbeta library used unique molecular identifiers. TCRdb used MiXCR to reprocess the PCR reads, holding one entry per CDR3 protein. The sample carries some 550,000 distinct CDR3 sequences, about 17% recorded once. Trimming pared 5 bases from V and 4 bases from J, leaving 16 bases between. This CDR3 comprises 14 residues. The germline CDR1 and CDR2 sequences are DFQATT and SNEGSKA (reference sequence). The source of the sample is a study of T-cell reconstitution after alpha-beta-depleted transplantation in children. The sample in question was PBMCs from the stem cell graft donor, obtained from the stem cell graft. The receptor's source is a human donor who donated a stem cell graft to a child with acute lymphoblastic leukemia. The gene calls are TRBV20-1 and TRBJ2-3, with a weak D call TRBD2 (5 bases). The CDR3 DNA reads TGCAGTGCTGCCCCCACTAGTCGAGCAGATACGCAGTATTTT. Encoded protein: CSAAPTSRADTQYF.